Each of the 4 T cell receptor beta chains below was sequenced from the same sample in a study of blood T cell repertoires in COVID-19. Sequencing used immunoSEQ multiplex PCR; TCRdb keeps in-frame clones, though not all of them. The sample records some 80,000 clones, about 86% being singletons. Sequencing was carried out using peripheral blood. The source of these receptors is a woman older than 75 in a cohort sampled during active or convalescent COVID-19.

This clone was recorded only once. The J gene is TRBJ2-7, the V gene TRBV18; 7 bases are a match to TRBD2. The trim removed 3 bases at V and 2 bases at J, leaving 7 bases unmatched. The CDR3 is made up of 15 amino acids. Per the germline V gene, CDR1 is KGHSH and CDR2 is LQKENI. The CDR3 region has the DNA TGTGCCAGCTCACCGGGGCGGGGGTCCGCCTACGAGCAGTACTTC. This encodes CASSPGRGSAYEQYF.

The chain joins TRBV9 to TRBJ2-3, with TRBD1 as a possible D gene (6 bases). The CDR3 covers 14 residues. CDR1 and CDR2 (germline): SGDLS, YYNGEE. Trimming removed 0 bases from V and 2 bases from J, with 7 bases in between. The CDR3 spells CASSVAGVTDTQYF. The CDR3 region has the DNA TGTGCCAGCAGCGTAGCAGGGGTCACAGATACGCAGTATTTT.

The J gene is TRBJ2-1, the V gene TRBV10-2; D uncertain. V was shortened by 2 bases and J by 5 bases, with 10 bases between the two germline ends. This CDR3 comprises 14 residues. CDR1 is WSHSY and CDR2 is SAAADI in the germline V gene. The CDR3 DNA sequence: TGCGCCAGCAGTGAGACGACAAAAAACAATGAGCAGTTCTTC. It encodes CASSETTKNNEQFF.

The chain has TRBV5-4 and TRBJ2-7; tentatively, D is TRBD2 (5 bases). The V gene's germline CDR1 is SGHNT and CDR2 YYREEE (reference sequence). The length of the CDR3 is 14 residues. V was pared by 4 bases and J by 3 bases, with 14 bases between. In nucleotides, the CDR3 is TGTGCCAGCAGCCCGCAACGCGGACTCTACGAGCAGTACTTC. The encoded protein is CASSPQRGLYEQYF.